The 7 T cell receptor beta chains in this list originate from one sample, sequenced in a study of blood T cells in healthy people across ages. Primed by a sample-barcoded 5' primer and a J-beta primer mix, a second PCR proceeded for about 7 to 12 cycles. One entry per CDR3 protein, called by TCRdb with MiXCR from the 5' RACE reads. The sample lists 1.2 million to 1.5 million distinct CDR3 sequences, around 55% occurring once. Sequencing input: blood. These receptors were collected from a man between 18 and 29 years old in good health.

In nucleotides, the CDR3 is TGCAGTGCTAGACAAATAGACAGAACTCGTGAAGCTTTCTTT. Its translation: CSARQIDRTREAFF. The rearrangement joins TRBV20-1 to TRBJ1-1; the D gene is possibly TRBD1 (5 bases). The germline gives CDR1 DFQATT, CDR2 SNEGSKA (reference sequence). The CDR3 spans 14 residues. V lost 2 bases to trimming and J lost 7 bases, with 17 bases between them.

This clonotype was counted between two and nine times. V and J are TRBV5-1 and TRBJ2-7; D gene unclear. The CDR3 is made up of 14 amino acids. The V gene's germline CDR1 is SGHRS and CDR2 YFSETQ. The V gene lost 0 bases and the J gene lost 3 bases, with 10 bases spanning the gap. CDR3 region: CASSLGAVGYEQYF. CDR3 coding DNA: TGCGCCAGCAGCTTGGGGGCCGTAGGCTACGAGCAGTACTTC.

Here the CDR3 DNA reads TGTGCCAGCAGCTTAGGATGGGCGGGAGGCTCCTACAATGAGCAGTTCTTC. This translates into CASSLGWAGGSYNEQFF. V and J are TRBV7-8 and TRBJ2-1; TRBD2 agrees at 8 bases. Germline loops: CDR1 SGHVS, CDR2 FQNEAQ. Trimming at V came to 1 base and at J to 0 bases, leaving 5 bases not matched to a gene. CDR3 size: 17 residues.

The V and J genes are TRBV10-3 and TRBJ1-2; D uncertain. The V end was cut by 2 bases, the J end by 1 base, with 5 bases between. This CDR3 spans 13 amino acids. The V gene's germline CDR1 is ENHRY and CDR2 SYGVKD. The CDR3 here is CAISEQDNYGYTF. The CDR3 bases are TGTGCCATCAGTGAGCAGGATAACTATGGCTACACCTTC.

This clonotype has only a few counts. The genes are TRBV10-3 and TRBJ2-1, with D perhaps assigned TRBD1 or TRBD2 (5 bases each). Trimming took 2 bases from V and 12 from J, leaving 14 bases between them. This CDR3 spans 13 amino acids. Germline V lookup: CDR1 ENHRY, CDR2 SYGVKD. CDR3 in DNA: TGTGCCATCAGTGAGACCAACAGTGGGGGGCAGTTCTTC. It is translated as CAISETNSGGQFF.

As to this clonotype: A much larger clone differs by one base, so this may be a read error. The CDR3 region has the DNA TGTGCCGGCAGATCCCTAACGGACTACTATGGCTACACCTTC. Protein product: CAGRSLTDYYGYTF. The V and J genes are TRBV3-1 and TRBJ1-2; unclear D gene. This CDR3 comprises 14 residues. The germline CDR1 and CDR2 sequences are LGHDT and YNNKEL (reference sequence).

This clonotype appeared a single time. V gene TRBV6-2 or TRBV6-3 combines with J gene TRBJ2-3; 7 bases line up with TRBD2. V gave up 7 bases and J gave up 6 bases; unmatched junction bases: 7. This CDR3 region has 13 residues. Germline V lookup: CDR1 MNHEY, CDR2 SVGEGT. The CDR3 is CASTSGSFDTQYF. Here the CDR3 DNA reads TGTGCCAGCACTAGCGGTAGCTTTGATACGCAGTATTTT.